This T cell receptor (beta chain) was identified during a study of T cells in Graves' hyperthyroidism and ophthalmopathy. Study as a whole: Peripheral blood was acquired at first diagnosis, ahead of any therapy whatsoever.

This clonotype has a count of ten or more. Its matching antigen is unknown. Amplified TCR beta CDR3 regions derived from RNA transcripts. First-round RT-PCR targeting the TCR CDR3 was performed with the HTBI primer set. Each CDR3 protein gets one entry after TCRdb re-called the multiplex PCR reads with MiXCR. The repertoire holds a few hundred thousand distinct CDR3 sequences, 12% to 15% seen once, with 34% in the top ten. The V end lost 2 bases, the J end lost 9 bases, and 17 bases lay between the germline ends. CDR3 length: 16 residues. Germline V lookup: CDR1 MNHGY, CDR2 SAAAGT. Overall study findings and caveats: Blood samples included most of the expanded thyroid clonotypes exceeding 0.001.

The sequenced sample consisted of blood. This clonotype was sampled from a woman aged 40 to 50 with Graves' ophthalmopathy. This chain joins TRBV6-8 and TRBJ1-6; a possible D gene is TRBD1 (5 bases). Here the CDR3 DNA reads TGTGCCAGCAGTTACCTTATCCAGGGTTCGACTTCACCCCTCCACTTT. Its protein product is CASSYLIQGSTSPLHF.